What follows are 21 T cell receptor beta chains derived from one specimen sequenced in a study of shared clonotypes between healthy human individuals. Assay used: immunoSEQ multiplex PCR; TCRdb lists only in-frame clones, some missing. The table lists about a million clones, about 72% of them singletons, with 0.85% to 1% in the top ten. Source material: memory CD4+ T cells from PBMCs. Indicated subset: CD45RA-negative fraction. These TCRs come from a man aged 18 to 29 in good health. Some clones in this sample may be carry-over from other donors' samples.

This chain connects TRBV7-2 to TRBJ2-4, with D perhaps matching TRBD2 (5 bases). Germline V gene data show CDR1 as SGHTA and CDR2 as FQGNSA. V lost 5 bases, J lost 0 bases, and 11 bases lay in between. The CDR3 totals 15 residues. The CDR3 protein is CASSPRGLAKNIQYF. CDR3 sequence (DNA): TGTGCCAGCAGCCCCCGGGGATTAGCCAAAAACATTCAGTACTTC.

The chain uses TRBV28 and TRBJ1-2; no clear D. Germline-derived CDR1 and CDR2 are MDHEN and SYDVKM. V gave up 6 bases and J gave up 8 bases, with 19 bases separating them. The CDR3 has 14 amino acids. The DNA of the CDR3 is TGTGCCAGCAGGCAAGGGTCGGAACCGTGGGGCTACACCTTC. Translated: CASRQGSEPWGYTF.

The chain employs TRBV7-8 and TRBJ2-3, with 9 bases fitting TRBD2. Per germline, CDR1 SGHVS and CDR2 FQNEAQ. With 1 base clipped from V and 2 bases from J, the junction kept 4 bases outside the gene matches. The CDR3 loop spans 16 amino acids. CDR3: CASSLEEREVTDTQYF. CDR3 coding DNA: TGTGCCAGCAGCTTAGAAGAGCGGGAGGTCACAGATACGCAGTATTTT. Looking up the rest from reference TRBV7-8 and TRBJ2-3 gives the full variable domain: GAGVSQSPRYKVAKRGQDVALRCDPISGHVSLFWYQQALGQGPEFLTYFQNEAQLDKSGLPSDRFFAERPEGSVSTLKIQRTQQEDSAVYLCASSLEEREVTDTQYFGPGTRLTVL.

CDR3 coding DNA: TGTGCCAGTAGGGTTTCGGCCGGAAACACCATATATTTT. Amino acid sequence: CASRVSAGNTIYF. The chain links TRBV19 to TRBJ1-3; unclear D gene. CDR3 length equals 13 residues. Deletions cut 6 bases from V and 4 bases from J, with 10 bases between. CDR1 LNHDA and CDR2 SQIVND come from the germline V gene (reference sequence).

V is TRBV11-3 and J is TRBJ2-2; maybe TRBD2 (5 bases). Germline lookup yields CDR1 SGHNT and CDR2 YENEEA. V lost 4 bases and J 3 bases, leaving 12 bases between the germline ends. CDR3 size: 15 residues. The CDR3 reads CASSSPGIDTGELFF. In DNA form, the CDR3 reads TGTGCCAGCAGCTCCCCGGGGATTGACACCGGGGAGCTGTTTTTT. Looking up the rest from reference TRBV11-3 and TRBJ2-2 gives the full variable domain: EAGVVQSPRYKIIEKKQPVAFWCNPISGHNTLYWYLQNLGQGPELLIRYENEEAVDDSQLPKDRFSAERLKGVDSTLKIQPAELGDSAVYLCASSSPGIDTGELFFGEGSRLTVL.

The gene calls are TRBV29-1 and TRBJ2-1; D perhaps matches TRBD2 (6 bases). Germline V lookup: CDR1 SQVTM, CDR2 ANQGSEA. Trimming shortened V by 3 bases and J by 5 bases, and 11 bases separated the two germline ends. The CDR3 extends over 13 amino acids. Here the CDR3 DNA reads TGCAGCGTTGATTCCGGGGAGGACAATGAGCAGTTCTTC. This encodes CSVDSGEDNEQFF.

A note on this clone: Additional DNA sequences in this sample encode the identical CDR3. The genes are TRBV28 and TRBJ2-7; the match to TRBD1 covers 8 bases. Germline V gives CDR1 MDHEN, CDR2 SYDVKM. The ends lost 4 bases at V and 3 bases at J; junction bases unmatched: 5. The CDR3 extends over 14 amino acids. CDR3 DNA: TGTGCCAGCAGTTCCGGACAGGGCTTCTACGAGCAGTACTTC. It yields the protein CASSSGQGFYEQYF.

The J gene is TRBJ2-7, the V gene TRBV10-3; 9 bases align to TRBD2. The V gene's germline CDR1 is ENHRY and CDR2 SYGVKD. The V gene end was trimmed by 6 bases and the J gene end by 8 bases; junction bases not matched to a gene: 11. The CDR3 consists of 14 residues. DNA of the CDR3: TGTGCCATCAGGTCGGGACTAGCCGATGTGCAGCAGTACTTC. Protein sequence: CAIRSGLADVQQYF.

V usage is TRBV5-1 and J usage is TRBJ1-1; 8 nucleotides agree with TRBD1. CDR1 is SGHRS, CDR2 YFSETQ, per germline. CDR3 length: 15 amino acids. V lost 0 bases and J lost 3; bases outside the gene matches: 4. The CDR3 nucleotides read TGCGCCAGCAGCTTGGTGGCAGGGGGCTACACTGAAGCTTTCTTT. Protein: CASSLVAGGYTEAFF.

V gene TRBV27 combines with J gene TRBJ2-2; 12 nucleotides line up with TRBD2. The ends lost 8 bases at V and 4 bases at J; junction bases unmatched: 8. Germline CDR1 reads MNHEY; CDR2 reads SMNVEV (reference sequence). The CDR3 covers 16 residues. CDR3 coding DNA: TGTGCCAGCCGTGAACTAGCGGGAGGTACCACCGGGGAGCTGTTTTTT. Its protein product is CASRELAGGTTGELFF.

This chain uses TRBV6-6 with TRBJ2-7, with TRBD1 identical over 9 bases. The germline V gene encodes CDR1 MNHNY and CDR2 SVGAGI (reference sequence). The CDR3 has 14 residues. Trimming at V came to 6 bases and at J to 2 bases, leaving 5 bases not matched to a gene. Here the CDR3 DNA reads TGTGCCAGCAGGGGACAGGGCCTTACCTACGAGCAGTACTTC. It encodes CASRGQGLTYEQYF.

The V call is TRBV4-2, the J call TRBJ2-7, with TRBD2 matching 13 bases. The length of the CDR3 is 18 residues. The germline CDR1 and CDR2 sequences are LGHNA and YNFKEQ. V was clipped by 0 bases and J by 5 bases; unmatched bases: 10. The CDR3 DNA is TGTGCCAGCAGCCAAGAAGATAGCGGAGGACTAGCGGGAGACGAGCAGTACTTC. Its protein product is CASSQEDSGGLAGDEQYF.

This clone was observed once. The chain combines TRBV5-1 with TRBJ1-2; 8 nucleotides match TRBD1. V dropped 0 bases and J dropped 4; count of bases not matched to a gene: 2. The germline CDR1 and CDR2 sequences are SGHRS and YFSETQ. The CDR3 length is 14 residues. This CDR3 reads CASSLGTGLYGYTF. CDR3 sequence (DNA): TGCGCCAGCAGCTTGGGGACAGGGCTCTATGGCTACACCTTC. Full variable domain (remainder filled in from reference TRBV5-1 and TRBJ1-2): KAGVTQTPRYLIKTRGQQVTLSCSPISGHRSVSWYQQTPGQGLQFLFEYFSETQRNKGNFPGRFSGRQFSNSRSEMNVSTLELGDSALYLCASSLGTGLYGYTFGSGTRLTVV.

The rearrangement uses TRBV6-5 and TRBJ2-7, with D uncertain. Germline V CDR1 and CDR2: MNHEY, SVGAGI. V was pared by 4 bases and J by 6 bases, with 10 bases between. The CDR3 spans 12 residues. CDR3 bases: TGTGCCAGCAGTTTCCTGGACGGCGAGCAGTACTTC. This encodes CASSFLDGEQYF.

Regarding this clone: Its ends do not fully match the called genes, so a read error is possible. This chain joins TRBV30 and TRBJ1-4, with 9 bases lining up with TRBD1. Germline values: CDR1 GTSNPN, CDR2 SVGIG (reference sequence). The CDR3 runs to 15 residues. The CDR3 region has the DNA TGTGCCTGGAGTGCTACAGGGGGCATTAGTGAAAAACTGTTCTTT. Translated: CAWSATGGISEKLFF.

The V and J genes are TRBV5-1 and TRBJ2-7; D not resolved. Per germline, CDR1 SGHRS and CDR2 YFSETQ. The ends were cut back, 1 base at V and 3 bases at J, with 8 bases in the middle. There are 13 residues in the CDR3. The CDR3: CASSLTRGYEQYF. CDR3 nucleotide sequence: TGCGCCAGCAGCTTGACGAGAGGCTACGAGCAGTACTTC.

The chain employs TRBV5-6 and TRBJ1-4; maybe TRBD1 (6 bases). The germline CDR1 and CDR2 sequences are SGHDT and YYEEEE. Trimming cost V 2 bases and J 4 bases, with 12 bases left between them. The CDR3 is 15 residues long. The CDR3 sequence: CASSFRRDNNEKLFF. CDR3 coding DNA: TGTGCCAGCAGCTTTCGCCGGGACAATAATGAAAAACTGTTTTTT.

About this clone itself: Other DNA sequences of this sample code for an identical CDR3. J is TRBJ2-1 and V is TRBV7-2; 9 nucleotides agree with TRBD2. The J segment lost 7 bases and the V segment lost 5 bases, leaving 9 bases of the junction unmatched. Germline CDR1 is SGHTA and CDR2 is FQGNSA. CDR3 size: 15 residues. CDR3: CASSPPGTSLNEQFF. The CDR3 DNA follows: TGTGCCAGCAGCCCCCCCGGGACTAGCTTAAATGAGCAGTTCTTC.

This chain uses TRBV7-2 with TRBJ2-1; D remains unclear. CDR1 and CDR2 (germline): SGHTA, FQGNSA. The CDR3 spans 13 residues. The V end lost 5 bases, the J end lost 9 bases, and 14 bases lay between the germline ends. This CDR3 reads CASSAGRLIEQFF. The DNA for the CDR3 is TGTGCCAGCAGCGCAGGTAGGTTGATTGAGCAGTTCTTC.

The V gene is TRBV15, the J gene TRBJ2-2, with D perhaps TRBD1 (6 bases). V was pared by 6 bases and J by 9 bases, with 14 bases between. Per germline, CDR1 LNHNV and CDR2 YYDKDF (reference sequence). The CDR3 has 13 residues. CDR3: CATRDQGIRELFF. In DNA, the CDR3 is TGTGCCACCAGGGATCAGGGGATCCGGGAGCTGTTTTTT.

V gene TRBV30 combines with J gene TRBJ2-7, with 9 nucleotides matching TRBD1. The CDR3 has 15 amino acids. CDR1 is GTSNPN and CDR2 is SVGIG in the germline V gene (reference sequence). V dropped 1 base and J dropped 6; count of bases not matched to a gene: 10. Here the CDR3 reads CAWSALDRGYLEQYF. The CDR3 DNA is TGTGCCTGGAGTGCCTTGGACAGGGGTTATCTCGAGCAGTACTTC.